The 17 T cell receptor beta chains below were found in one sample sequenced in a study of T-cell memory formation after mild COVID-19. Via MiXCR, TCRdb re-called the 5' RACE reads, giving one row per CDR3 protein. This repertoire shows 140,000 to 150,000 distinct CDR3 sequences, roughly 6.2% found once; its top ten account for about 2.1%. Sequencing was performed on PBMCs or a T cell subset sorted from them (not recorded which). The receptors derive from an adult woman who had mild COVID-19 (a few samples of this study predate the infection). Cell type and time point are not known.

The genes are TRBV28 and TRBJ1-5, with a possible D match to TRBD1 (5 bases). The germline gives CDR1 MDHEN, CDR2 SYDVKM. This CDR3 is built from 12 residues. V was clipped by 5 bases and J by 7 bases, with 9 bases between them. CDR3 bases: TGTGCCAGCAGTACTCAGGGACAGCCCCAGCATTTT. Encoded protein: CASSTQGQPQHF.

This chain uses TRBV7-9 with TRBJ1-5; a possible D gene is TRBD1 (5 bases). CDR3 length: 13 residues. The V end lost 1 base, the J end lost 8 bases, and 9 bases lay between the germline ends. Germline V gene data show CDR1 as SEHNR and CDR2 as FQNEAQ (reference sequence). DNA of the CDR3: TGTGCCAGCAGCTTAGGGGGGGGGGAGCCCCAGCATTTT. Translation: CASSLGGGEPQHF.

This clonotype was seen ten or more times. The rearrangement links TRBV15 to TRBJ1-1, with TRBD1 matching 8 bases. This CDR3 has 13 residues. Per the germline V gene, CDR1 is LNHNV and CDR2 is YYDKDF (reference sequence). V trimming: 5 bases; J trimming: 7 bases; junction bases outside the gene matches: 6. CDR3: CATSSGGTGEAFF. In DNA form, the CDR3 reads TGTGCCACCAGCTCCGGCGGGACAGGTGAAGCTTTCTTT. Looking up the rest from reference TRBV15 and TRBJ1-1 gives the full variable domain: DAMVIQNPRYQVTQFGKPVTLSCSQTLNHNVMYWYQQKSSQAPKLLFHYYDKDFNNEADTPDNFQSRRPNTSFCFLDIRSPGLGDTAMYLCATSSGGTGEAFFGQGTRLTVV.

This clonotype was seen a few times. The J gene is TRBJ2-2, the V gene TRBV19, with TRBD2 matching 9 bases. Looked up from germline, CDR1 is LNHDA and CDR2 is SQIVND (reference sequence). V shed 7 bases, J shed 6 bases, and the junction held 12 bases outside the gene matches. CDR3 length: 16 residues. CDR3 residues: CASTLTLTSGPGELFF. The DNA for the CDR3 is TGTGCCAGTACCCTTACCTTGACTAGCGGACCCGGGGAGCTGTTTTTT.

The CDR3, as DNA: TGTGCCAGCAGTTTGAGGCAGTATACTAACTATGGCTACACCTTC. This sequence encodes CASSLRQYTNYGYTF. This sequence joins TRBV12-3 or TRBV12-4 and TRBJ1-2, with D hard to call. This CDR3 comprises 15 residues. The V end lost 3 bases, the J end lost 0 bases, and 11 bases lay between the germline ends.

This clonotype was seen a few times. The J gene is TRBJ1-6, the V gene TRBV9; no reliable D call. The CDR3 sequence is 14 residues long. V was clipped by 2 bases and J by 5 bases, with 8 bases between them. The germline V gene has CDR1 SGDLS and CDR2 YYNGEE. The CDR3 spells CASSVSGDNSPLHF. Here the CDR3 DNA reads TGTGCCAGCAGCGTCTCCGGAGATAATTCACCCCTCCACTTT.

The chain employs TRBV9 and TRBJ2-1; the D is unclear. The V end lost 0 bases, the J end lost 4 bases, and 5 bases lay between the germline ends. The germline CDR1 and CDR2 sequences are SGDLS and YYNGEE. The CDR3 covers 13 residues. This CDR3 is CASSVGSYNEQFF. The CDR3 nucleotides read TGTGCCAGCAGCGTAGGAAGTTACAATGAGCAGTTCTTC.

The V and J genes are TRBV7-9 and TRBJ1-5; weak D call: TRBD1 (6 bases). The V end lost 7 bases, the J end lost 3 bases, and 16 bases lay between the germline ends. The CDR3 runs to 15 residues. The germline CDR1 and CDR2 sequences are SEHNR and FQNEAQ (reference sequence). The CDR3 DNA reads as TGTGCCAGCACCGAGGGGGGGGGCTACAATCAGCCCCAGCATTTT. This encodes CASTEGGGYNQPQHF.

The gene calls are TRBV5-1 and TRBJ2-5, with 8 positions matching TRBD2. The ends lost 1 base at V and 5 bases at J; junction bases unmatched: 7. The CDR3 is 15 residues long. CDR1 SGHRS and CDR2 YFSETQ come from the germline V gene. The chain's CDR3 is CASSLYPAGVETQYF. CDR3 nucleotide sequence: TGCGCCAGCAGCTTGTACCCAGCGGGAGTTGAGACCCAGTACTTC.

The rearrangement uses TRBV14 and TRBJ2-5; 10 positions match TRBD1. Unmatched junction bases numbered 7, after V lost 0 bases and J lost 3 bases. The germline CDR1 and CDR2 sequences are SGHDN and FVKESK. CDR3 length: 17 amino acids. CDR3 protein: CASSQDWGQGKKETQYF. CDR3 sequence (DNA): TGTGCCAGCAGCCAAGATTGGGGACAGGGGAAGAAAGAGACCCAGTACTTC.

Notes on this clonotype: This may stem from a read error, because a much larger clone lies one nucleotide away. Because the CDR3 is missing its conserved closing phenylalanine or tryptophan, this is likely a read error. V is TRBV24-1 and J is TRBJ2-1, with D unclear. Trimming took off 6 bases at V and 6 bases at J, with 11 bases between the two ends. Germline CDR1 and CDR2: KGHDR and SFDVKD. This CDR3 region has 13 residues. In nucleotides, the CDR3 is TGTGCCACCAGTTCCGTGAATGGCAATGAGCAGTTCTCC. Translating gives CATSSVNGNEQFS.

At least ten counts were recorded for this clonotype. This chain links TRBV28 with TRBJ1-5; D is undetermined. The CDR3 totals 12 residues. The germline V gene encodes CDR1 MDHEN and CDR2 SYDVKM. The V gene lost 6 bases and the J gene lost 7 bases, with 10 bases spanning the gap. In DNA, the CDR3 is TGTGCCAGCAGCGTTGATATCCAGCCCCAGCATTTT. Protein product: CASSVDIQPQHF. Complete variable domain (other parts from reference TRBV28 and TRBJ1-5): DVKVTQSSRYLVKRTGEKVFLECVQDMDHENMFWYRQDPGLGLRLIYFSYDVKMKEKGDIPEGYSVSREKKERFSLILESASTNQTSMYLCASSVDIQPQHFGDGTRLSIL.

The chain is built from TRBV7-2 and TRBJ2-3; 8 bases line up with TRBD2. The CDR3 consists of 14 residues. The J segment lost 7 bases and the V segment lost 4 bases, leaving 7 bases of the junction unmatched. The germline CDR1 and CDR2 sequences are SGHTA and FQGNSA. CDR3 sequence: CASSSSGGENTQYF. In nucleotides, the CDR3 is TGTGCCAGCAGCTCCAGCGGGGGTGAAAATACGCAGTATTTT.

This clonotype was observed a handful of times. This chain connects TRBV6-1 to TRBJ1-6; D is perhaps TRBD1 (6 bases). Looked up from germline, CDR1 is MNHNS and CDR2 is SASEGT. The CDR3 runs to 14 residues. V was trimmed by 2 bases and J by 9 bases, leaving 11 bases between them. This CDR3 is CASSENRVGSPLHF. Here the CDR3 DNA reads TGTGCCAGCAGTGAAAACAGGGTCGGTTCACCCCTCCACTTT.

This clonotype has a count of ten or more. The V call is TRBV29-1, the J call TRBJ1-2; D uncertain. The CDR3 extends over 11 amino acids. CDR1 SQVTM and CDR2 ANQGSEA come from the germline V gene. The V end was cut by 4 bases, the J end by 2 bases, with 5 bases between. In DNA, the CDR3 is TGCAGCGTTGGAGGAAACTATGGCTACACCTTC. Protein product: CSVGGNYGYTF. The entire variable domain, with the rest obtained from reference TRBV29-1 and TRBJ1-2, is as follows: SAVISQKPSRDICQRGTSLTIQCQVDSQVTMMFWYRQQPGQSLTLIATANQGSEATYESGFVIDKFPISRPNLTFSTLTVSNMSPEDSSIYLCSVGGNYGYTFGSGTRLTVV.

V and J are TRBV20-1 and TRBJ1-6; 8 bases are shared with TRBD1. The CDR3 loop spans 14 amino acids. Looked up from germline, CDR1 is DFQATT and CDR2 is SNEGSKA (reference sequence). V dropped 5 bases and J dropped 8; count of bases not matched to a gene: 8. This chain's CDR3 is CSAQAGGTDSPLHF. The CDR3 region has the DNA TGCAGTGCTCAAGCAGGGGGCACGGATTCACCCCTCCACTTT.

This chain connects TRBV4-3 to TRBJ2-3; 10 positions match TRBD2. V was clipped by 1 base and J by 6 bases; unmatched bases: 7. In germline, CDR1 is LGHNA, CDR2 YSLEER. The length of the CDR3 is 16 residues. The CDR3, as DNA: TGCGCCAGCAGCCAAGCCCCTAGCGGGAGTTGGGATACGCAGTATTTT. Its protein is CASSQAPSGSWDTQYF.